This record covers a single TCR beta chain. Antigen unknown. A second roughly 6 to 11 cycle PCR used barcoded and J-beta primers. Each cDNA was tagged by a template-switch adaptor containing 12 random nucleotides. CDR3-containing paired-end reads numbered at least 3 million in each sample. Via MiXCR, TCRdb re-called the 5' RACE reads, giving one row per CDR3 protein. The top ten clones hold 15% to 20% of a sample with 850,000 to 1,300,000 distinct CDR3 sequences, under 55% of them seen once. This sample was included in a study of blood T cells in healthy people across ages. Whole-study results and caveats: Investigators treated diversity estimates from one million T cells as underestimates.

What was sequenced was blood. This TCR came from a woman aged 60-70 years in good health.

The CDR3: CSAFGRVSGPSTDTQYF. The CDR3 nucleotides read TGCAGTGCTTTCGGGAGGGTTAGCGGGCCTAGCACAGATACGCAGTATTTT. The chain uses TRBV20-1 and TRBJ2-3, with 8 bases fitting TRBD2. CDR3 size: 17 residues. The junction had 13 bases not matched to a gene; V was cut back by 5 bases and J by 0 bases. The germline gives CDR1 DFQATT, CDR2 SNEGSKA (reference sequence).